Listed below are T cell receptor beta chains from one sample, sequenced in a study of human T cells and chemical hapten exposure. TCRdb reprocessed the RACE reads with MiXCR, giving one entry per CDR3 protein. The sample carries around 300,000 distinct CDR3 sequences, approximately 5.8% recorded once. The specimen was whole blood, collected in connection with sensitization to the hapten diphenylcyclopropenone (DPC). These receptors were taken from a woman aged 18-35 years with alopecia areata. Some clones in this sample may be carry-over from other donors' samples. Both conserved end residues are trimmed from each CDR3.

V gene	J gene	CDR3 protein
TRBV11-2	TRBJ2-3	ASSLDGISTDTQY
TRBV20-1	TRBJ1-1	SAQVQMNTEAF
TRBV6-4	TRBJ1-2	ASSEAGSGGYT
TRBV28	TRBJ1-5	ASSSLLGQAVSNQPQH
TRBV29-1	TRBJ2-7	SVSTGEPYEQY
TRBV27	TRBJ1-1	ASSFGQAFEAF
TRBV4-2	TRBJ2-1	ARSQQSGQLTDNEQF
TRBV4-1	TRBJ2-3	ASSQTSVADTQY
TRBV20-1	TRBJ1-5	SARDLGSNQPQH
TRBV7-9	TRBJ1-2	ASSSQGTRANYGYT
TRBV6-1	TRBJ2-1	ASSERAGGSNEQF
TRBV12-3/TRBV12-4	TRBJ2-7	ASSFTGTARSSYEQY
TRBV20-1	TRBJ2-7	SARRRDEQY
TRBV7-9	TRBJ2-3	ASGIPGERGTDTQY
TRBV10-3	TRBJ1-2	AISAGDRNGYT
TRBV5-6	TRBJ1-1	ASSLVAGANTEAF
TRBV5-1	TRBJ2-5	ASSTRGVQETQY
TRBV6-2/TRBV6-3	TRBJ1-5	ASGRALGDLSNQPQH
TRBV24-1	TRBJ2-2	ATEGQDTGELF
TRBV29-1	TRBJ2-5	SVMDAGTGETQY
TRBV10-3	TRBJ2-7	AISEPEFYEQY
TRBV12-3/TRBV12-4	TRBJ1-2	ASSLGGRDYGYT
TRBV24-1	TRBJ2-5	ATSDSATEETQY
TRBV7-6	TRBJ2-2	ASSLGLAVNTGELF
TRBV6-5	TRBJ1-4	ASTGFSTNEKLF
TRBV28	TRBJ2-3	ATDSTDTQY
TRBV5-1	TRBJ2-3	ASSPMQGVDTQY